This TCR beta chain comes out of a study of chemoradiotherapy in HPV16-positive cancers. Study details: Two HPV16-positive patients' cells yielded candidate HPV-specific clones and common motifs. General study points: Better recurrence-free survival went with HPV-responsive T-cell expansion in HPV16-positive patients. Candidate HPV-specific clones and E7-related TCR motifs grew in tumor during treatment. Functional assays defining HPV-specific T cells used only two HPV16-positive patients.

Trimming pared 5 bases from V and 4 bases from J, leaving 24 bases between. The germline gives CDR1 MNHEY, CDR2 SMNVEV (reference sequence). The CDR3 consists of 17 residues. With respect to this clone: Its specificity is not known.

Repertoires were generated with immunoSEQ multiplex PCR, while TCRdb's copy carries only in-frame clones and drops some. The table has approximately 34,000 clones, 89% seen once; the top ten hold approximately 2.8%. Source: blood, taken from a patient who underwent chemoradiotherapy. This TCR was sampled from a human donor with HPV-associated anogenital cancer. The J gene is TRBJ2-7, the V gene TRBV27; tentative D call: TRBD2 (6 bases). The CDR3 spells CASSPAGEAQRTYEQYF. The CDR3 region has the DNA TGTGCCAGCAGTCCCGCCGGGGAGGCCCAACGGACATACGAGCAGTACTTC.